This TCR beta chain was obtained from a study of a mutant IDH1 vaccine in newly diagnosed glioma. On the study more broadly: Patients had received radiotherapy, temozolomide, or both previously, most receiving both. The week-35 safety follow-up was V12, and the week-47 study end was V13.

Time point denoted: week 47, end of study. Vaccine doses each comprised 300 ug of mutant IDH1 20-mer peptide, with topical imiquimod. The study gave patients eight vaccinations in weeks 1, 3, 5, 7, 11, 15, 19, 23. As concerns this clone: Its antigen is not known.

Study-wide points: Pseudoprogression appeared independent of alterations in top peripheral clonotypes.

Libraries were prepared by immunoSEQ multiplex PCR; TCRdb keeps only in-frame clonotypes and omits some of them. This sample yields roughly 30,000 clones, of which around 82% are seen a single time; around 30% belongs to the top ten. The V gene lost 3 bases and the J gene lost 5 bases, with 14 bases spanning the gap. CDR1 is SGHTA, CDR2 FQGNSA, per germline. This CDR3 is built from 15 residues. This chain joins TRBV7-2 and TRBJ1-5; D unclear. The specimen comprised PBMCs, sampled from a glioma patient whose treatment included an IDH1 peptide vaccine. This receptor was obtained from a man under 40 with glioma. CDR3 in DNA: TGTGCCAGCAGCTTGATGGGCACGGCGGATCAGCCCCAGCATTTT. It encodes CASSLMGTADQPQHF.